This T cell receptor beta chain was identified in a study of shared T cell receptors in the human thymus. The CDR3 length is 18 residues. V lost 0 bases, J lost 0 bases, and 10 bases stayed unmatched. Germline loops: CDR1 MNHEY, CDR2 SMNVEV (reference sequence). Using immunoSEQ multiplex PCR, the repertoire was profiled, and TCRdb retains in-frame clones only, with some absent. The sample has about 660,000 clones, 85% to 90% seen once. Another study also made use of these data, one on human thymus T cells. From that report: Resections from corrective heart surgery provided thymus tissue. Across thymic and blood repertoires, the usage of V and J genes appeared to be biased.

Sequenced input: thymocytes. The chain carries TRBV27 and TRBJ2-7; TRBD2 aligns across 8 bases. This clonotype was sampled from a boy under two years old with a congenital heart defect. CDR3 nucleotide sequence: TGTGCCAGCAGTTTATCGAGGGCTAGCGGGCGGCACTCCTACGAGCAGTACTTC. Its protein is CASSLSRASGRHSYEQYF.